This T cell receptor (beta chain) was captured by sequencing in a study of regulatory dendritic cells for organ transplantation. CFSE-labeled sorted T cells met regulatory or mature dendritic cells for 4 to 6 days. Naive CD45RA+ and memory CD45RO+ CD4+ or CD8+ T cells were FACS-sorted. The CDR3 covers 15 residues. Libraries were prepared by immunoSEQ multiplex PCR; TCRdb keeps only in-frame clonotypes and omits some of them. The sample comprises under 12,000 clones, about 81% of which are singletons, and approximately 2.4% rests with the top ten. The study, taken as a whole, reports: Memory T cells were less diverse than naive, with memory CD8+ most oligoclonal. Regulatory dendritic cells appeared to expand memory CD8+ clones less than mature ones.

For this clone: Its antigen is currently unknown.

The chain uses TRBV21-1 and TRBJ2-1; the listed D gene, TRBD2, was not tested against the DNA. TRBV21-1 is a pseudogene locus. The material sequenced was memory CD4+ T cells from blood cultured with regulatory dendritic cells. Indicated subset: CD45RO+ memory T cells. This TCR came from a human donor in good health. This CDR3 is CANEGRGVTYNEQFF. The DNA of the CDR3 is TGTGCCAACGAAGGGCGGGGGGTGACCTACAATGAGCAGTTCTTC.